This T cell receptor (beta chain) was retrieved from a study of blood T cell repertoires in COVID-19. Study-level information: The United States, Italy and Spain were the sources of the acute and convalescent COVID-19 samples. T cells, B-cell-depleted T cells, or PBMCs supplied cDNA or gDNA.

V was cut by 5 bases and J by 1 base, with 14 bases left in between. The V gene's germline CDR1 is SGHTA and CDR2 FQGNSA. This CDR3 spans 15 amino acids. In the original processing: The authors estimated nucleated cell counts from reference gene primer amplification. Data came from immunoSEQ multiplex PCR; TCRdb stores just in-frame clones and leaves some out. V and J calls and clone size are as listed in that table; D and trimming were resolved from the DNA. The profile shows 50,000 to 65,000 clones, roughly 89% of them singletons. Specimen: peripheral blood. The chain couples TRBV7-2 to TRBJ1-1; maybe TRBD1 (5 bases). The TCR sequence derives from a man in his sixties with active COVID-19. CDR3 in amino acids: CASSPSRQKNTEAFF. CDR3 DNA sequence: TGTGCCAGCAGCCCCTCCCGACAGAAGAACACTGAAGCTTTCTTT.